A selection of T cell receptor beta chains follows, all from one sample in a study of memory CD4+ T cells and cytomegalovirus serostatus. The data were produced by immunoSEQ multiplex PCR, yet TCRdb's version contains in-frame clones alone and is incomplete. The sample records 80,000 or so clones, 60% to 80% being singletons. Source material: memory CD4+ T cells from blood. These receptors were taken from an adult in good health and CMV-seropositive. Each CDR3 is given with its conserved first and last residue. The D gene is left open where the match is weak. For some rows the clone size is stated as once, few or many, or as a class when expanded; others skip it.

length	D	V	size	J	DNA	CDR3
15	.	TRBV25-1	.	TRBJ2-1	TGTGCCAGCCGAGGGAGGCTAGCTAATTACAATGAGCAGTTCTTC	CASRGRLANYNEQFF
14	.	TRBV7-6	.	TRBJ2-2	TGTGCCAGCAGCTTAGTGGTGGGGACCGGGGAGCTGTTTTTT	CASSLVVGTGELFF
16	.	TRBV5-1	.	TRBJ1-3	TGCGCCAGCAGCTTGGTGGCCGAGGCAGGTGGAAACACCATATATTTT	CASSLVAEAGGNTIYF
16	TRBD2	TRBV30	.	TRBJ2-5	TGTGCCTGGAGCCTGGGACTAGCGGGAGTTGAAGAGACCCAGTACTTC	CAWSLGLAGVEETQYF
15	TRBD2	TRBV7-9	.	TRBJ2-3	TGTGCCAGCAGCTTACTAGCGGGGAACGCAGATACGCAGTATTTT	CASSLLAGNADTQYF
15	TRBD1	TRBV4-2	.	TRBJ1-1	TGTGCCAGCAGCCAAGTTGGACAGGGGGCTACTGAAGCTTTCTTT	CASSQVGQGATEAFF
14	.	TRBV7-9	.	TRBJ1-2	TGTGCCAGCAGCTTAGACATTAGGGGCGATGGCTACACCTTC	CASSLDIRGDGYTF
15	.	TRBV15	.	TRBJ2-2	TGTGCCACCAGCAGAGATGAGGGAAGTACCGGGGAGCTGTTTTTT	CATSRDEGSTGELFF
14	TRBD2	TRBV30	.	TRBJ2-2	TGTGCCATAGGACTAGCGGGAGGTACCGGGGAGCTGTTTTTT	CAIGLAGGTGELFF
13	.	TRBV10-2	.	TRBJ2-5	TGCGCCAGCAGTGCCGAGGTGGGGGAGACCCAGTACTTC	CASSAEVGETQYF
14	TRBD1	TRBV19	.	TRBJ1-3	TGTGCCAGTAGTGTGACAGGGGTTGGAAACACCATATATTTT	CASSVTGVGNTIYF
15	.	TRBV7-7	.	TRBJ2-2	TGTGCCAGCAGCGCCACTAGCACGGGCACCGGGGAGCTGTTTTTT	CASSATSTGTGELFF
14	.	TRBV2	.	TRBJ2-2	TGTGCCAGCAGTGACCCACCGCATACAGGGGAGCTGTTTTTT	CASSDPPHTGELFF
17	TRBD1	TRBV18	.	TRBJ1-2	TGTGCCAGCTCACCCCTACCGGGACAGGGGAACCCCGAGGGCTACACCTTC	CASSPLPGQGNPEGYTF
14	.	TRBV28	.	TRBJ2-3	TGTGCCAGCAGTTTCAACACGGACAGCTCCACGCAGTATTTT	CASSFNTDSSTQYF
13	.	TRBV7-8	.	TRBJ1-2	TGTGCCAGCAGCCCCTACGCGGTTTTGGGCTACACCTTC	CASSPYAVLGYTF
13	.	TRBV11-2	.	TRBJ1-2	TGTGCCAGCAGCTTCCAGGGAGACTATGGCTACACCTTC	CASSFQGDYGYTF
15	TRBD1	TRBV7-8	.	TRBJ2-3	TGTGCCAGCAGCTCGGGGACAGGGGTTGCAGATACGCAGTATTTT	CASSSGTGVADTQYF
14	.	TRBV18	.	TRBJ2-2	TGTGCCAGCTCCGGGACGGCCAACACCGGGGAGCTGTTTTTT	CASSGTANTGELFF
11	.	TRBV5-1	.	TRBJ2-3	TGCGCCAGCAGCTTCGGAGATACGCAGTATTTT	CASSFGDTQYF
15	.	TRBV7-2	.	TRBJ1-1	TGTGCCAGCAGCGACAAATGGGGGGGGCCCACTGAAGCTTTCTTT	CASSDKWGGPTEAFF
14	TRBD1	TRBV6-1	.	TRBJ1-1	TGTGCCAGCAGTGAGCTCCTGGACAGGGGGCGAGCTTTCTTT	CASSELLDRGRAFF
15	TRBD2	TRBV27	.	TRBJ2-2	TGTGCCAGCAGTCCTAGCGGGGGGCCCGCCGGGGAGCTGTTTTTT	CASSPSGGPAGELFF
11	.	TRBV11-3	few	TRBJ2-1	TGTGCCAGCAGCTATCACAATGAGCAGTTCTTC	CASSYHNEQFF
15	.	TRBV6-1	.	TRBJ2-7	TGTGCCAGCAAGCTGGGACACACCGAAACCTACGAGCAGTACTTC	CASKLGHTETYEQYF
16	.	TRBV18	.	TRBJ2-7	TGTGCCAGCTCACCGGGGCAGAATCCAGGGGCCTACGAGCAGTACTTC	CASSPGQNPGAYEQYF
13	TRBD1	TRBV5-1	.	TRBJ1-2	TGCGCCAGCAGCTGGGACAGGGGGTATGGCTACACCTTC	CASSWDRGYGYTF
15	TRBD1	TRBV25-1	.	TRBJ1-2	TGTGCCAGCAGTAACCGGGACAGACACAACTATGGCTACACCTTC	CASSNRDRHNYGYTF
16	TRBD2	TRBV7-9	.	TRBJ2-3	TGTGCCAGCAGCCCCCGACTAGCGGGAGATCGGGATACGCAGTATTTT	CASSPRLAGDRDTQYF